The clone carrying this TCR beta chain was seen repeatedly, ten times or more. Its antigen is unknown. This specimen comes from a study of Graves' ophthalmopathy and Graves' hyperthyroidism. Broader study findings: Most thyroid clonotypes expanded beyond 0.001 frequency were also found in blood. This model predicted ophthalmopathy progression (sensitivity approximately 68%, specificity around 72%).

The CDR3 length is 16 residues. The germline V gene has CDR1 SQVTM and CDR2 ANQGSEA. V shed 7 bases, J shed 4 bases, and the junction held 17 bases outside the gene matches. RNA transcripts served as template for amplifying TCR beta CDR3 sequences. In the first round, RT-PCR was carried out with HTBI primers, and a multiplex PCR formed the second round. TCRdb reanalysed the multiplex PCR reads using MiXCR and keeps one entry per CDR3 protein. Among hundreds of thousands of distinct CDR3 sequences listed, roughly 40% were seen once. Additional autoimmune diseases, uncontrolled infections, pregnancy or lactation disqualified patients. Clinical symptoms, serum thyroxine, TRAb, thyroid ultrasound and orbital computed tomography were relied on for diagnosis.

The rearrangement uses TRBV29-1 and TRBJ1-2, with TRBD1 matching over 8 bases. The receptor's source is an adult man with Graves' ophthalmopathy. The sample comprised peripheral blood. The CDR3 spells CSAPLPRDRSTYGYTF. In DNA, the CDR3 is TGCAGCGCCCCTCTACCCCGGGACAGGAGTACCTATGGCTACACCTTC.